The clone carrying this T cell receptor (beta chain) has a single count. The antigen is not known. The data belong to a study of T cell responses to AZD1222 COVID-19 vaccine. Produced via immunoSEQ multiplex PCR; TCRdb's table is partial and in-frame only. In the table there are 250,000 to 300,000 clones, approximately 94% of which are singletons. Study results and caveats: Recipients of AZD1222 seropositive at baseline numbered only six or seven.

V lost 2 bases to trimming and J lost 7 bases, with 3 bases between them. The CDR3 length is 11 residues. Germline values: CDR1 KGHSH, CDR2 LQKENI. The sample was peripheral blood, taken 28 days after the second AZD1222 dose. This sequence joins TRBV18 and TRBJ2-1; D remains ambiguous. This receptor was obtained from an adult who received the AZD1222 COVID-19 vaccine. The CDR3 region has the DNA TGTGCCAGCTCACCAGGAAATGAGCAGTTCTTC. This gives the protein CASSPGNEQFF.